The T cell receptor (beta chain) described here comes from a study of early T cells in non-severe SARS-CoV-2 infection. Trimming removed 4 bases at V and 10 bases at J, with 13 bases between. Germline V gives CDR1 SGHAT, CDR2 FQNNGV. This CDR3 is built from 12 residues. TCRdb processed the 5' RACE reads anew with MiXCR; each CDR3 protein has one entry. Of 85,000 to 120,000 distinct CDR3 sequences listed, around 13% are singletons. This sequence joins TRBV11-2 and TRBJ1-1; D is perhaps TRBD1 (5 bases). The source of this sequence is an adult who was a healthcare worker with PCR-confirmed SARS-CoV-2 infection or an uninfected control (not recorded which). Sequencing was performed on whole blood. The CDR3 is CASSSPGGGAFF. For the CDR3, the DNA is TGTGCCAGCAGCTCCCCCGGGGGAGGAGCTTTCTTT.